The T cell receptor (beta chain) under discussion was sequenced for a study of cytomegalovirus exposure and HLA in healthy donors. Whole-study results and caveats: For most TCR beta V segments, an earlier analysis put the productive rate at about 90% or about 30% of the time. There were reportedly fewer N-insertions in an Asian-associated ancestry cluster than the roughly 670-donor mean, in a later analysis. In a later analysis, the majority of CMV-associated beta chains seemingly showed HLA restriction.

When sampled, the donors appeared nominally healthy, though they likely had unrecorded immune exposures. To note about this clone: Its antigen is as yet unknown.

The V gene's germline CDR1 is SGDLS and CDR2 YYNGEE. The CDR3 length is 15 residues. V gave up 0 bases and J gave up 3 bases, with 10 bases separating them. The PCR employed 60 Vbeta primers together with 13 Jbeta primers. Clones were read by immunoSEQ multiplex PCR, and TCRdb kept only the in-frame ones, dropping some. The sample records around 170,000 clones, over 75% being singletons. This clonotype was sampled from a man aged 50-60 years in good health and CMV-seropositive. The J gene is TRBJ2-1, the V gene TRBV9, with D possibly being TRBD1 (6 bases). Sequenced: PBMCs. CDR3 in amino acids: CASSVEGGYYNEQFF. The CDR3 region has the DNA TGTGCCAGCAGCGTAGAAGGGGGATACTACAATGAGCAGTTCTTC.